This T cell receptor beta chain originates from a study of T cell responses to AZD1222 COVID-19 vaccine. General observations from the study: Repertoires in all cases were sampled only once the peak T cell response had passed. Spike-wide coverage was observed for vaccine-associated CD4 TCRs, with dominant responses at 160-218 and 743-854.

The repertoire was sequenced with immunoSEQ multiplex PCR; TCRdb's copy has only in-frame clones and lacks some. The sample shows about 53,000 clones, approximately 84% of them seen only once. With V trimmed by 0 bases and J by 2 bases, 6 bases remained unmatched. The length of the CDR3 is 17 residues. Per the germline V gene, CDR1 is SGDLS and CDR2 is YYNGEE. As concerns this clone: Antigen unknown.

This clonotype was obtained from an adult in good health. This specimen consisted of peripheral blood, obtained on day 0 of AZD1222 vaccination. The chain uses TRBV9 and TRBJ2-1; 9 bases fit TRBD2. Here the CDR3 reads CASSVAKTSGPYNEQFF. Written as DNA, the CDR3 is TGTGCCAGCAGCGTAGCTAAGACTAGCGGTCCCTACAATGAGCAGTTCTTC.